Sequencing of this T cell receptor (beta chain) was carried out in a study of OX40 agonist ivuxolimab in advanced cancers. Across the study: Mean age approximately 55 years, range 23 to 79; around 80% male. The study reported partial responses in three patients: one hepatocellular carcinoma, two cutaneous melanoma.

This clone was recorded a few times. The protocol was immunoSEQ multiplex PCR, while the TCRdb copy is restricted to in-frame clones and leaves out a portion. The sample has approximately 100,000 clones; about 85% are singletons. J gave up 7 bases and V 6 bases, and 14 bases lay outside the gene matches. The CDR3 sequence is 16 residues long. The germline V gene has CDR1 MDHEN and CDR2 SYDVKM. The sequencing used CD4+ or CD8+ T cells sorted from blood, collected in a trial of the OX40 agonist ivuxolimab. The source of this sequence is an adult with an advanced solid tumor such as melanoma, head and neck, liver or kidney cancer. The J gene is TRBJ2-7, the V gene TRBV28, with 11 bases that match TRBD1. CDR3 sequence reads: CASSDPPGQGDLEQYF. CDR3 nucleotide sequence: TGTGCCAGCAGCGATCCCCCGGGACAGGGGGACCTGGAGCAGTACTTC.